A selection of T cell receptor beta chains follows, all from one sample in a study of PD-1 blockade in classical Hodgkin lymphoma. Clones were read by immunoSEQ multiplex PCR, and TCRdb kept only the in-frame ones, dropping some. Among roughly 20,000 clones, less than 85% were seen once, and the ten largest hold roughly 6.4%. The material was peripheral blood mononuclear cells (PBMCs), obtained at baseline. The receptor source for this set is a human donor with classical Hodgkin lymphoma. The CDR3 runs from the conserved cysteine through the conserved F or W. D genes are given only for firm matches. Clone size, where shown, is once, few, many, or a class for clones that have expanded.

j_call	cdr3_length	v_call	d_call	clone_size	cdr3_aa	cdr3_nt
TRBJ2-3	16	TRBV18	-	-	CASSPSQGWSTDTQYF	TGTGCCAGCTCACCATCCCAGGGATGGAGCACAGATACGCAGTATTTT
TRBJ2-1	15	TRBV7-2	-	-	CASSLRLGAYNEQFF	TGTGCCAGCAGCTTACGGTTGGGGGCCTACAATGAGCAGTTCTTC
TRBJ2-3	17	TRBV11-2	-	-	CASSLDTRGDRADTQYF	TGTGCCAGCAGCTTAGATACGAGGGGGGATCGGGCAGATACGCAGTATTTT
TRBJ1-6	14	TRBV10-1	-	-	CASSESRRGKTLHF	TGCGCCAGCAGTGAGTCGAGGAGGGGTAAGACCCTCCACTTT
TRBJ2-1	13	TRBV5-1	-	-	CASSLDGANEQFF	TGCGCCAGCAGCTTGGACGGGGCAAATGAGCAGTTCTTC
TRBJ1-1	15	TRBV25-1	-	-	CASSIGMGGASEAFF	TGTGCCAGCAGCATAGGGATGGGGGGGGCATCTGAAGCTTTCTTT
TRBJ1-1	12	TRBV19	-	once	CASSMGNTEAFF	TGTGCCAGTAGTATGGGGAACACTGAAGCTTTCTTT
TRBJ1-5	13	TRBV7-9	-	-	CASSLSQNQPQHF	TGTGCCAGCAGCTTATCACAGAATCAGCCCCAGCATTTT
TRBJ1-1	13	TRBV7-9	-	few	CASSSASATEAFF	TGTGCCAGCAGCTCGGCTAGTGCCACTGAAGCTTTCTTT
TRBJ2-5	13	TRBV30	-	-	CAWSVRLRETQYF	TGTGCCTGGAGTGTAAGGTTGCGGGAGACCCAGTACTTC
TRBJ2-2	14	TRBV10-3	-	once	CAIKGPVDTGELFF	TGTGCCATCAAGGGCCCCGTAGACACCGGGGAGCTGTTTTTT
TRBJ1-2	15	TRBV5-6	-	-	CASSLAAGVTPGYTF	TGTGCCAGCAGCTTGGCCGCGGGGGTCACTCCCGGCTACACCTTC
TRBJ1-2	14	TRBV19	-	medium-sized	CASSMRTATGGYTF	TGTGCCAGTAGTATGAGGACAGCTACAGGAGGCTACACCTTC
TRBJ1-1	14	TRBV30	-	few	CAWSVTLQNTEAFF	TGTGCCTGGAGTGTAACCCTACAGAACACTGAAGCTTTCTTT
TRBJ2-1	15	TRBV4-3	TRBD2	-	CASSQVEGRGNEQFF	TGCGCCAGCAGCCAAGTGGAGGGGAGGGGCAATGAGCAGTTCTTC
TRBJ2-7	15	TRBV4-3	-	-	CASSQDLGGAGPQYF	TGCGCCAGCAGCCAAGACCTGGGGGGCGCCGGACCCCAGTACTTC
TRBJ1-2	13	TRBV12-5	TRBD1	-	CASGLTTKGADTF	TGTGCTAGTGGTTTGACGACGAAGGGGGCCGACACCTTC
TRBJ1-5	14	TRBV7-2	-	-	CASSLAGGYQPQHF	TGTGCCAGCAGCTTAGCGGGGGGCTATCAGCCCCAGCATTTT
TRBJ1-5	11	TRBV6-5	-	few	CASGVNQPQHF	TGTGCCAGCGGGGTTAATCAGCCCCAGCATTTT
TRBJ2-5	13	TRBV4-1	-	-	CASSLIHQETQYF	TGCGCCAGCAGTCTCATTCACCAAGAGACCCAGTACTTC
TRBJ1-3	13	TRBV27	-	-	CASSSGSGNTIYF	TGTGCCAGCAGTTCCGGGTCTGGAAACACCATATATTTT
TRBJ1-3	18	TRBV11-2	-	-	CASSLASSRRATGNTIYF	TGTGCCAGCAGCTTAGCAAGCTCCCGCAGGGCAACTGGAAACACCATATATTTT
TRBJ2-7	15	TRBV19	TRBD2	-	CASSIGRAGAYEQYF	TGTGCCAGTAGTATTGGCCGGGCGGGAGCCTACGAGCAGTACTTC
TRBJ2-7	16	TRBV6-6	-	-	CASSPSTAQYSYEQYF	TGTGCCAGCAGCCCGTCGACAGCCCAATACTCCTACGAGCAGTACTTC
TRBJ2-3	15	TRBV27	TRBD1	once	CASTLLTGAGDTQYF	TGTGCCAGCACCCTTCTCACAGGGGCAGGAGATACGCAGTATTTT
TRBJ2-5	11	TRBV7-8	-	-	CASSPGMAQYF	TGTGCCAGCAGCCCCGGCATGGCCCAGTACTTC
TRBJ1-5	14	TRBV19	-	-	CASSIGADNQPQHF	TGTGCCAGTAGTATAGGGGCAGACAATCAGCCCCAGCATTTT
TRBJ1-3	16	TRBV7-2	-	-	CASRYRGGGTGNTIYF	TGTGCCAGCAGGTACAGAGGAGGAGGAACTGGAAACACCATATATTTT
TRBJ2-5	13	TRBV5-1	TRBD1	-	CASSLDRGETQYF	TGCGCCAGCAGCTTGGACAGGGGGGAGACCCAGTACTTC
TRBJ1-2	14	TRBV12-5	-	-	CASGRQVGNYGYTF	TGTGCTAGTGGTAGACAGGTGGGTAACTATGGCTACACCTTC
TRBJ1-3	15	TRBV19	-	-	CASSIAPGPRNTIYF	TGTGCCAGTAGTATAGCTCCGGGACCGCGAAACACCATATATTTT
TRBJ1-5	13	TRBV4-3	-	few	CASSQGSNQPQHF	TGCGCCAGCAGCCAGGGTAGCAATCAGCCCCAGCATTTT
TRBJ1-4	15	TRBV6-5	-	once	CASSSRQVMGEKLFF	TGTGCCAGCAGTTCCCGACAAGTTATGGGGGAAAAACTGTTTTTT
TRBJ1-2	13	TRBV7-6	-	-	CASSLQGDYGYTF	TGTGCCAGCAGTTTACAGGGAGATTATGGCTACACCTTC
TRBJ2-2	18	TRBV4-2	-	-	CASSQDPWWSASTGELFF	TGTGCCAGCAGCCAAGACCCCTGGTGGTCAGCAAGCACCGGGGAGCTGTTTTTT
TRBJ1-5	15	TRBV7-3	-	-	CASSLNGESNQPQHF	TGTGCCAGCAGCTTAAATGGGGAGAGCAATCAGCCCCAGCATTTT
TRBJ1-1	17	TRBV4-2	-	-	CASSQVAGRRGNTEAFF	TGTGCCAGCAGCCAAGTGGCAGGGCGAAGAGGGAACACTGAAGCTTTCTTT
TRBJ2-1	15	TRBV7-6	TRBD1	-	CASSPDRGQLNEQFF	TGTGCCAGCAGCCCTGACAGGGGGCAGTTGAATGAGCAGTTCTTC
TRBJ2-2	18	TRBV4-3	TRBD2	once	CASSPLGSGGARTGELFF	TGCGCCAGCAGCCCCCTCGGAAGCGGGGGGGCCCGTACCGGGGAGCTGTTTTTT
TRBJ1-5	16	TRBV4-1	-	few	CASRASGTDSNQPQHF	TGCGCCAGCAGGGCCTCCGGGACGGATAGCAATCAGCCCCAGCATTTT
TRBJ1-6	15	TRBV7-2	-	-	CASSLESGYNSPLHF	TGTGCCAGCAGCTTAGAATCCGGCTACAATTCACCCCTCCACTTT
TRBJ1-3	14	TRBV6-1	-	few	CASSDGISGNTIYF	TGTGCCAGCAGTGATGGGATCTCTGGAAACACCATATATTTT
TRBJ1-2	14	TRBV6-1	-	-	CASSQILEGYGYTF	TGTGCCAGCAGTCAAATCCTGGAGGGCTATGGCTACACCTTC
TRBJ1-1	14	TRBV29-1	-	-	CSVAPRTASTEAFF	TGCAGCGTTGCACCGCGGACGGCCAGCACTGAAGCTTTCTTT
TRBJ2-5	12	TRBV2	-	once	CASRASMKTQYF	TGTGCCAGCAGGGCTTCAATGAAGACCCAGTACTTC
TRBJ2-3	13	TRBV9	-	-	CASSVAIEDTQYF	TGTGCCAGCAGCGTAGCTATTGAAGATACGCAGTATTTT
TRBJ1-1	14	TRBV6-1	-	medium-sized	CASSEKGDGRKAFF	TGTGCCAGCAGTGAAAAGGGGGATGGGCGTAAAGCTTTCTTT